Listed below are T cell receptor beta chains from one sample, sequenced in a study of OX40 agonist ivuxolimab in advanced cancers. The protocol was immunoSEQ multiplex PCR, while the TCRdb copy is restricted to in-frame clones and leaves out a portion. The table lists some 18,000 clones, more than 65% of them singletons. The input for sequencing was CD4+ or CD8+ T cells sorted from blood, taken in a trial of the OX40 agonist ivuxolimab. These receptors were taken from an adult with an advanced solid tumor such as melanoma, head and neck, liver or kidney cancer. Both conserved end residues are part of each CDR3. D genes are given only for firm matches. A row's size may be missing; if present it is once, few, many or a size class.

J	V	D	size	DNA	CDR3
TRBJ2-1	TRBV10-2	.	.	TGCGCCAGCAGTGGGGGGTCTGAGGGATCTCTCTACAATGAGCAGTTCTTC	CASSGGSEGSLYNEQFF
TRBJ1-5	TRBV27	.	.	TGTGCCAGCAGTTTCGGAAATAGCAATCAGCCCCAGCATTTT	CASSFGNSNQPQHF
TRBJ2-7	TRBV5-1	TRBD2	.	TGCGCCAGCAGCCCAAGCCTAGCGGGAGTCCCCTACGAGCAGTACTTC	CASSPSLAGVPYEQYF
TRBJ2-3	TRBV13	.	.	TGTGCCAGCAGCTCTAATAGTGGGGGGCTAGCGGTTACAGATACGCAGTATTTT	CASSSNSGGLAVTDTQYF
TRBJ1-1	TRBV19	.	few	TGTGCCAGTAGCAGGGGCTCTAACACTGAAGCTTTCTTT	CASSRGSNTEAFF
TRBJ2-6	TRBV7-6	.	.	TGTGCCAGCAGCTCAGATCCCTTCATACAGGGAATAGGGAGCTCTGGGGCCAACGTCCTGACTTTC	CASSSDPFIQGIGSSGANVLTF
TRBJ2-2	TRBV28	TRBD2	few	TGTGCCGCAGCACCGAGTACATTTCATAAAGCGGGAGGCACCGGGGAGCTGTTTTTT	CAAAPSTFHKAGGTGELFF
TRBJ1-5	TRBV6-5	.	.	TGTGCCAGCAGTTGGGAACAGCTCAATCAGCCCCAGCATTTT	CASSWEQLNQPQHF
TRBJ2-1	TRBV6-5	TRBD2	.	TGTGCCAGCAGTACTAGCGGGAGGGATGACAATGAGCAGTTCTTC	CASSTSGRDDNEQFF
TRBJ2-1	TRBV28	.	.	TGTGCCAGCAGTTTGGCTAGGGACTACAATGAGCAGTTCTTC	CASSLARDYNEQFF
TRBJ1-2	TRBV6-1	TRBD1	once	TGTGCCAGCAGTTTAGGGGGCCCGGCCCTCTATGGCTACACCTTC	CASSLGGPALYGYTF
TRBJ2-3	TRBV4-1	.	.	TGCGCCAGCAGCCAAGTGGCGGCCTCTAGCACAGATACGCAGTATTTT	CASSQVAASSTDTQYF
TRBJ2-7	TRBV11-2	.	.	TGTGCCAGCAGCTTAGGACAGTCCTACGAGCAGTACTTC	CASSLGQSYEQYF
TRBJ2-7	TRBV6-4	.	.	TGTGCCAGCAGGAGCTCCTACGAGCAGTACTTC	CASRSSYEQYF
TRBJ1-5	TRBV27	.	.	TGTGCCAGCAGTTTTGGGGACGGCAATCAGCCCCAGCATTTT	CASSFGDGNQPQHF
TRBJ2-7	TRBV7-9	TRBD1	.	TGTGCCAGCAGCGAGGACAGGGGATACGAGCAGTACTTC	CASSEDRGYEQYF
TRBJ2-1	TRBV28	TRBD2	.	TGTGCCAGCAGTCGCGGGAGGGGCTCCTACAATGAGCAGTTCTTC	CASSRGRGSYNEQFF
TRBJ1-2	TRBV29-1	.	few	TGCAGCGTTCAAACGGGGTATGGCTACACCTTC	CSVQTGYGYTF
TRBJ2-7	TRBV27	TRBD1	.	TGTGCCAGCAGTCTACGACAGGGGGGCTCCTACGAGCAGTACTTC	CASSLRQGGSYEQYF
TRBJ2-7	TRBV27	TRBD2	.	TGTGCCAGCAGCCAAGAGGCCGGGACTAGCGGGAGGGTGACCTCCTACGAGCAGTACTTC	CASSQEAGTSGRVTSYEQYF
TRBJ2-7	TRBV7-8	.	.	TGTGCCAGCAGCTTAGCGGACCTCTACGAGCAGTACTTC	CASSLADLYEQYF
TRBJ1-2	TRBV7-8	TRBD1	.	TGTGCCAGCAGCTTACCGGGACAGGCCTATTCGTACACCTTC	CASSLPGQAYSYTF
TRBJ2-5	TRBV7-9	TRBD2	once	TGTGCCAGCAGCTGGTTTACTAGCGGGAGGGCCCAAGAGACCCAGTACTTC	CASSWFTSGRAQETQYF
TRBJ2-2	TRBV5-1	.	few	TGCGCCAGCAGCTTGAGTACCGGGGAGCTGTTTTTT	CASSLSTGELFF
TRBJ2-7	TRBV6-5	TRBD2	.	TGTGCCAGCACCGTAGCGGGCGGCTCCTACGAGCAGTACTTC	CASTVAGGSYEQYF
TRBJ2-3	TRBV6-5	TRBD2	.	TGTGCCAGCCGGGGGGGGACAGATACGCAGTATTTT	CASRGGTDTQYF
TRBJ2-3	TRBV9	TRBD1	.	TGTGCCAGCAGCGAGGCAGGGGGCGCAGATACGCAGTATTTT	CASSEAGGADTQYF
TRBJ2-7	TRBV29-1	TRBD1	once	TGCAGCGTTGGAGAACAGGGGTACGAGCAGTACTTC	CSVGEQGYEQYF
TRBJ2-1	TRBV7-9	TRBD2	few	TGTGCCACCGAGGCGGGAGGCCCCATGGATGAGCAGTTCTTC	CATEAGGPMDEQFF
TRBJ1-5	TRBV9	.	.	TGTGCCAGCAGCCCAGGGGATAGCAATCAGCCCCAGCATTTT	CASSPGDSNQPQHF
TRBJ1-1	TRBV19	.	.	TGTGCCAGCAGGGGTTGGAACACTGAAGCTTTCTTT	CASRGWNTEAFF
TRBJ2-1	TRBV2	.	.	TGTGCCAGCGGAACCAATGAGCAGTTCTTC	CASGTNEQFF
TRBJ1-1	TRBV19	.	few	TGTGCCAGTAGTCTAATCCGGGTCTCCGCGGACACTGAAGCTTTCTTT	CASSLIRVSADTEAFF
TRBJ2-7	TRBV25-1	.	.	TGTGCCAGCAGCTATACAGTTAATCCCTACGAGCAGTACTTC	CASSYTVNPYEQYF
TRBJ1-2	TRBV7-8	TRBD1	.	TGTGCCAGCAGCTCAGGGACAGGGTTCGTGGCTGGCTACACCTTC	CASSSGTGFVAGYTF
TRBJ2-7	TRBV19	.	.	TGTGCCAGTAGTGCCGGGCAGGCCTTGGGAGAGCAGTACTTC	CASSAGQALGEQYF
TRBJ2-3	TRBV11-3	.	medium-sized	TGTGCCAGCAGCCACGGGACTACAGATACGCAGTATTTT	CASSHGTTDTQYF
TRBJ2-7	TRBV5-6	.	.	TGTGCCAGCAGCTTCTGGGGAGCAGGAGGCTACGAGCAGTACTTC	CASSFWGAGGYEQYF
TRBJ2-7	TRBV29-1	.	.	TGCAGCGGGGGGGTCGGGAGTTCGAACGAGCAGTACTTC	CSGGVGSSNEQYF
TRBJ2-5	TRBV9	TRBD1	.	TGTGCCAGCAGCGTAGGAGCAGGGGGCATAACCATGCAAGAGACCCAGTACTTC	CASSVGAGGITMQETQYF
TRBJ2-3	TRBV27	.	.	TGTGCCAGCAGTGACTATTCAGATACGCAGTATTTT	CASSDYSDTQYF
TRBJ2-7	TRBV7-2	TRBD2	medium-sized	TGTGCCAGCAGCTTAGCGGGAGGGTACTACGAGCAGTACTTC	CASSLAGGYYEQYF
TRBJ2-2	TRBV28	.	.	TGTGCCAGCAGTTACTCAGTCACCGGGGAGCTGTTTTTT	CASSYSVTGELFF
TRBJ2-7	TRBV27	.	.	TGTGCCAGCAGTTCCCTGGGGGAGCAGTACTTC	CASSSLGEQYF
TRBJ1-2	TRBV6-5	TRBD1	few	TGTGCCAGCAGTTACGGGACAGTCGGAGGCTACACCTTC	CASSYGTVGGYTF
TRBJ2-1	TRBV5-1	.	once	TGCGCCAGCAGTTCGGGATTCTACAATGAGCAGTTCTTC	CASSSGFYNEQFF
TRBJ2-7	TRBV6-5	.	.	TGTGCCAGCAGCCGAGGTGGCGAGCAGTACTTC	CASSRGGEQYF
TRBJ2-5	TRBV9	TRBD2	few	TGTGCCAGCAGCGTAGCAGTGCGGGAGATGGAGACCCAGTACTTC	CASSVAVREMETQYF
TRBJ2-7	TRBV15	TRBD2	medium-sized	TGTGCCACCAGCATTGGCCTAGCGGGAGCCTACGAGCAGTACTTC	CATSIGLAGAYEQYF
TRBJ1-4	TRBV5-6	TRBD1	.	TGTGCCAGCAGCGTGGACAGGGTCGGGAGTGAAAAACTGTTTTTT	CASSVDRVGSEKLFF
TRBJ2-1	TRBV6-5	TRBD2	once	TGTGCCAGCAGTTACTCGCGGGAGAACTACAATGAGCAGTTCTTC	CASSYSRENYNEQFF
TRBJ2-3	TRBV4-1	.	.	TGCGCCAGCAGCCAAGAGTCGGGTAGAGATACGCAGTATTTT	CASSQESGRDTQYF
TRBJ2-7	TRBV7-2	.	.	TGTGCCAGCAGCCCTTCGGGGTACGAGCAGTACTTC	CASSPSGYEQYF
TRBJ1-4	TRBV7-8	TRBD1	few	TGTGCCAGCAGCCCCGGGACAGGGGATGGAGAAAAACTGTTTTTT	CASSPGTGDGEKLFF